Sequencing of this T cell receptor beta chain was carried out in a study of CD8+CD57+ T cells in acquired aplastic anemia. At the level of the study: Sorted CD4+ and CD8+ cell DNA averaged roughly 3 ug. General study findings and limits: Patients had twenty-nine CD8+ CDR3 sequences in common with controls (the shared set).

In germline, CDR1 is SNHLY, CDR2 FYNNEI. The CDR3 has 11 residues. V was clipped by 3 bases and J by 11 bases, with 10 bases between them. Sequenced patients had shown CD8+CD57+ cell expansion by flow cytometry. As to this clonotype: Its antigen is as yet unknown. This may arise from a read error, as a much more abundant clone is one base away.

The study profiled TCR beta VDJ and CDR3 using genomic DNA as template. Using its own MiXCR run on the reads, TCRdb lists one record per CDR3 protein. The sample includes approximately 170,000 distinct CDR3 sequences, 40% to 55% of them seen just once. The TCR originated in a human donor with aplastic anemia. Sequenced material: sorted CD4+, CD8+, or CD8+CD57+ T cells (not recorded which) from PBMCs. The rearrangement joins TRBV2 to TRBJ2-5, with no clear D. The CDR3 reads CASSDSNEQYF. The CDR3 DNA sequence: TGTGCCAGCAGTGACAGCAATGAGCAGTACTTC.